The sequence of this T cell receptor (beta chain) was determined in a study of blood T cell repertoires in COVID-19. The overall study: From the United States, Italy and Spain came samples of acute and convalescent COVID-19. Sources were T cells, B-cell-depleted T cells, or PBMCs; the material itself was cDNA or gDNA.

Assay: immunoSEQ multiplex PCR; the TCRdb copy retains only in-frame clones and omits some. The sample yields approximately 170,000 clones, 75% to 90% seen once. Germline-derived CDR1 and CDR2 are SNHLY and FYNNEI. After removal of 9 bases from V and 6 bases from J, the junction contained 13 bases not matched to a gene. The CDR3 consists of 15 residues. This chain joins TRBV2 and TRBJ2-4, with TRBD1 identical over 8 bases. The sequence was collected from a woman aged 18-35 years who had recovered from COVID-19. Sequenced sample: PBMCs or T cells enriched from blood (not recorded which). The CDR3 reads CASLRGPRRSNIQYF. Written as DNA, the CDR3 is TGTGCCAGTCTCAGGGGGCCCCGCCGGTCAAACATTCAGTACTTC.